This TCR beta chain was recorded in a study of blood T cells in healthy people across ages. Trimming removed 2 bases at V and 5 bases at J, with 23 bases between. The germline gives CDR1 MGHRA, CDR2 YSYEKL. CDR3 size: 18 residues. Combining a sample-barcoded 5' primer with a J-beta primer mix, a second PCR ran for about 7 to 11 cycles. Each cDNA molecule was tagged by a template-switch adaptor that had 12 random nucleotides. TCRdb re-analysed the 5' RACE reads in MiXCR, keeping a single row per CDR3 protein. The sample contains about 1.4 million distinct CDR3 sequences, almost 60% of which appear only once.

This receptor was identified in a man aged 18 to 35 in good health. V is TRBV4-1 and J is TRBJ2-3; D remains ambiguous. Input material: blood. CDR3 nucleotide sequence: TGCGCCAGCAGCCAAAGTGGTTCAATTAGGTCGGGCTTAGATACGCAGTATTTT. It encodes CASSQSGSIRSGLDTQYF.